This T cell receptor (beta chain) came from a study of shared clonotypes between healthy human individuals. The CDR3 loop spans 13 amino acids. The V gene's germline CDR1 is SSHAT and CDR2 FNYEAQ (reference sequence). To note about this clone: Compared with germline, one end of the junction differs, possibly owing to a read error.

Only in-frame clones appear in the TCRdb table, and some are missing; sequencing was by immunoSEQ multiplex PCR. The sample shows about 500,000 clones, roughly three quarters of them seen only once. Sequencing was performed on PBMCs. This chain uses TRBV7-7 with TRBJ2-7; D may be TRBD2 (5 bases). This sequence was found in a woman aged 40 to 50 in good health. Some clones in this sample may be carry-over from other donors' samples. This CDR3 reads CASSPGMVGEQYF. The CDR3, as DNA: TGTGCTAGCAGCCCGGGGATGGTTGGCGAGCAGTACTTC.